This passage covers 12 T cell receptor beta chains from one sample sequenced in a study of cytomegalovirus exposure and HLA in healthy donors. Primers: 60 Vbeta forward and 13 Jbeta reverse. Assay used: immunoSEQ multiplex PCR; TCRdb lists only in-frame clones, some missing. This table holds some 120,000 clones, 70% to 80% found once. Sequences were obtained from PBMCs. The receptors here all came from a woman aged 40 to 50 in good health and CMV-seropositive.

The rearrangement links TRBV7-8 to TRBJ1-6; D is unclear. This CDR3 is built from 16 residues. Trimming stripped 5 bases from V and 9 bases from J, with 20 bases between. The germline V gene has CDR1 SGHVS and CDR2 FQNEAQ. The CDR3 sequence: CASSADGRASRSPLHF. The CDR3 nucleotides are TGTGCCAGCAGCGCAGATGGGAGGGCAAGTCGTTCACCCCTCCACTTT.

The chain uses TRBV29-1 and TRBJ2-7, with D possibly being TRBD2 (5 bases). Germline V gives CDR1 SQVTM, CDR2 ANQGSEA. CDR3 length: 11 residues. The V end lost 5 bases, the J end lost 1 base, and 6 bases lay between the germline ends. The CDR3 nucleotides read TGCAGCGTTTCGGGATCCTACGAGCAGTACTTC. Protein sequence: CSVSGSYEQYF.

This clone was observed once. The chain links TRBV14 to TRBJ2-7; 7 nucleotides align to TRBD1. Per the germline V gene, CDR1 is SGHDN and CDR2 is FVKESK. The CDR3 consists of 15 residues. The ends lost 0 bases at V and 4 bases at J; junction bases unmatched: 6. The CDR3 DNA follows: TGTGCCAGCAGCCAAGAAGGCAGGGGGTATTACGAGCAGTACTTC. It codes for CASSQEGRGYYEQYF.

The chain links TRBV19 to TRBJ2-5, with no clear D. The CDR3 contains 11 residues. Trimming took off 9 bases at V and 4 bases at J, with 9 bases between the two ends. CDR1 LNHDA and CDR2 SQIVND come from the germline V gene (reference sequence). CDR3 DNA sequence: TGTGCCAGCGCGAATGTAGAGACCCAGTACTTC. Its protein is CASANVETQYF.

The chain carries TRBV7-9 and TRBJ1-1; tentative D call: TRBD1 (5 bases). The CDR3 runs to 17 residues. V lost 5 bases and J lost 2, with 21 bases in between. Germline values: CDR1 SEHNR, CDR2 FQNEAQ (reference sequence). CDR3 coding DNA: TGTGCCAGCAGCCCAAAGGGACGGGGGGGGTTAAACACTGAAGCTTTCTTT. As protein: CASSPKGRGGLNTEAFF.

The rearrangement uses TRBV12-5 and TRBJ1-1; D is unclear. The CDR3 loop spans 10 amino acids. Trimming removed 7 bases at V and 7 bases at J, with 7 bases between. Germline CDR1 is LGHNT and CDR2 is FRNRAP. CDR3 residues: CASAIYEAFF. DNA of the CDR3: TGTGCTAGTGCCATCTATGAAGCTTTCTTT.

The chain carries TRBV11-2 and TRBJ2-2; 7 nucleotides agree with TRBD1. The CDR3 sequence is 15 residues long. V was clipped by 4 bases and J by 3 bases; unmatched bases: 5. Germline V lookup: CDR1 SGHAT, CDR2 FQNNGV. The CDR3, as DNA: TGTGCCAGCAGCTCACCTACAGGGGACACCGGGGAGCTGTTTTTT. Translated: CASSSPTGDTGELFF.

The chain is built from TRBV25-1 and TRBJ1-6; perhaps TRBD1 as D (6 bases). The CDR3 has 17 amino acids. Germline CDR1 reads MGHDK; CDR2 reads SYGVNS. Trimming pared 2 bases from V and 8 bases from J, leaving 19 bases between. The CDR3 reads CASSESTGRPGYSPLHF. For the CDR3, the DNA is TGTGCCAGCAGTGAAAGTACAGGGCGCCCGGGTTATTCACCCCTCCACTTT.

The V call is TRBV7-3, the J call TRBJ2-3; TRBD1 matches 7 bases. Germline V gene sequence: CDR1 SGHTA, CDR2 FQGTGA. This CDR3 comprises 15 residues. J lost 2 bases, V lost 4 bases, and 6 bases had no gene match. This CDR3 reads CASSSRQGNTDTQYF. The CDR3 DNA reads TGTGCCAGCAGCTCCCGACAGGGAAACACAGATACGCAGTATTTT.

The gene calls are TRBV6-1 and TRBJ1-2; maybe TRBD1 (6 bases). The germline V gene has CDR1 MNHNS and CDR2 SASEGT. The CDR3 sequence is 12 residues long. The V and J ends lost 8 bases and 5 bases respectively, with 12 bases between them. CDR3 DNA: TGTGCCAGCTTAAGGACAGCTTATGGCTACACCTTC. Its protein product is CASLRTAYGYTF.

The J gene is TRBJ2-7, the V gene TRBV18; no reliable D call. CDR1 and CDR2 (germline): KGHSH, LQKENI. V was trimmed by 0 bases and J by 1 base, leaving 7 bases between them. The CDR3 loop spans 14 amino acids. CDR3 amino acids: CASSPPVQSYEQYF. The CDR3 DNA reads TGTGCCAGCTCACCACCCGTACAGTCCTACGAGCAGTACTTC.

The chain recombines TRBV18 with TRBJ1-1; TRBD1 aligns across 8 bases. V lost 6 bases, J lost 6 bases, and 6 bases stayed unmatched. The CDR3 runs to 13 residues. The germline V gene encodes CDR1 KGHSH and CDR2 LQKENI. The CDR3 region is CASSSGGVAEAFF. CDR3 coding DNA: TGTGCCAGCTCGTCAGGGGGCGTAGCTGAAGCTTTCTTT.